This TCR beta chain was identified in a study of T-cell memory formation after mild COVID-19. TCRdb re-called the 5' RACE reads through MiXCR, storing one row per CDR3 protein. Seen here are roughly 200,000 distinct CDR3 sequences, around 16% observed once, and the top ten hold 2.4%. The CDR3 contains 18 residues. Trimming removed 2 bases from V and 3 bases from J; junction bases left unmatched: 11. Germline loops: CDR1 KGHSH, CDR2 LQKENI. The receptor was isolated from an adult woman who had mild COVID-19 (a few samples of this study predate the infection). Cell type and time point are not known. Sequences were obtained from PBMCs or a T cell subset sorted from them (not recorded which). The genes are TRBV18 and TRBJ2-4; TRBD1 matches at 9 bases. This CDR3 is CASSPNLPGQGGKNIQYF. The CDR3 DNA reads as TGTGCCAGCTCACCAAACTTGCCGGGACAGGGCGGCAAAAACATTCAGTACTTC. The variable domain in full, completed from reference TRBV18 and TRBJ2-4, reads NAGVMQNPRHLVRRRGQEARLRCSPMKGHSHVYWYRQLPEEGLKFMVYLQKENIIDESGMPKERFSAEFPKEGPSILRIQQVVRGDSAAYFCASSPNLPGQGGKNIQYFGAGTRLSVL.